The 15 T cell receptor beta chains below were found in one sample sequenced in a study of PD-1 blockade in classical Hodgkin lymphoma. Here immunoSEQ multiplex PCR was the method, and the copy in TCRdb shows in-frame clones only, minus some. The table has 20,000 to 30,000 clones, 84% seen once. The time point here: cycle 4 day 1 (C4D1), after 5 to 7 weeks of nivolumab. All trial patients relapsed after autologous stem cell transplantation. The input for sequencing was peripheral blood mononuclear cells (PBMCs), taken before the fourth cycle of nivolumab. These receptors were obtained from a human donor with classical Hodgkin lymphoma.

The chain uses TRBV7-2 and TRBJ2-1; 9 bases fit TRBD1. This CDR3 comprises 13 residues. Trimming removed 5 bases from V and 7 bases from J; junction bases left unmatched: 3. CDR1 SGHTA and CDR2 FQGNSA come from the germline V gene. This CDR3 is CASSTGQGNEQFF. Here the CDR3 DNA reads TGTGCCAGCAGCACTGGACAGGGGAATGAGCAGTTCTTC.

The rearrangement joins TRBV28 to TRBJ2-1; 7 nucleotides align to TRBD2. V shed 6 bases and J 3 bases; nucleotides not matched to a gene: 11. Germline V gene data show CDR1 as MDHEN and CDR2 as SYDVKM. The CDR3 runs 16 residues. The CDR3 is CASRIMGLAVYNEQFF. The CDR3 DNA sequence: TGTGCCAGCAGAATAATGGGTCTAGCGGTCTACAATGAGCAGTTCTTC.

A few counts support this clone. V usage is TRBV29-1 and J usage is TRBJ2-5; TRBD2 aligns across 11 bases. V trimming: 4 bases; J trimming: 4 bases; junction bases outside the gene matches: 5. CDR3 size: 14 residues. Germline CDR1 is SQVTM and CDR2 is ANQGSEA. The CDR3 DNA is TGCAGCGTTGCGCCGACTAGCGGGATAGAGACCCAGTACTTC. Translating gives CSVAPTSGIETQYF.

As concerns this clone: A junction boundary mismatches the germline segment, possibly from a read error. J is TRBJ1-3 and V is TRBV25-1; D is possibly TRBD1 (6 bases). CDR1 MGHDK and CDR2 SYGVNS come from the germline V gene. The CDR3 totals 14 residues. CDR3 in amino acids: CASRGDTPGNTIYF. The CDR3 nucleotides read TGTGCCAGCCGTGGGGACACCCCTGGGAACACCATATATTTT. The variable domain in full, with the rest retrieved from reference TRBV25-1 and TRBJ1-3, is EADIYQTPRYLVIGTGKKITLECSQTMGHDKMYWYQQDPGMELHLIHYSYGVNSTEKGDLSSESTVSRIRTEHFPLTLESARPSHTSQYLCASRGDTPGNTIYFGEGSWLTVV.

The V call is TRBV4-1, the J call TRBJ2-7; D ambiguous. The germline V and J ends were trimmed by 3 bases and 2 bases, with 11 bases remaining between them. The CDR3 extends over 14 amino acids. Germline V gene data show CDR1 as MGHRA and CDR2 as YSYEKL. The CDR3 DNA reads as TGCGCCAGCAGCCAGAGTGCCGCCACCTACGAGCAGTACTTC. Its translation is CASSQSAATYEQYF.

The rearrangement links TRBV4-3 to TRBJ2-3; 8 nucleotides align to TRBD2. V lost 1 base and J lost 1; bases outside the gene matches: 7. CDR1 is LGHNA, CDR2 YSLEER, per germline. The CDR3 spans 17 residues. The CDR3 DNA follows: TGCGCCAGCAGCCAAGGTCGTGAGACTAGCGGCACAGATACGCAGTATTTT. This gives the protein CASSQGRETSGTDTQYF.

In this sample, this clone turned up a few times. The CDR3 reads CASSPPGTGRTGELFF. DNA of the CDR3: TGTGCCAGCAGCCCGCCCGGGACAGGGCGGACCGGGGAGCTGTTTTTT. This chain links TRBV5-6 with TRBJ2-2; 9 positions match TRBD1. The CDR3 loop spans 16 amino acids. The V gene end was trimmed by 4 bases and the J gene end by 5 bases; junction bases not matched to a gene: 9. CDR1 and CDR2 (germline): SGHDT, YYEEEE.

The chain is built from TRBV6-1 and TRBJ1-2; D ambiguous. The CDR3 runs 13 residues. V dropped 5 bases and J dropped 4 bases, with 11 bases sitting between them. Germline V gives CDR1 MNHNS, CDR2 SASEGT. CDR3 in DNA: TGTGCCAGCAGTCTTACTGCCCTCTATGGCTACACCTTC. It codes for CASSLTALYGYTF.

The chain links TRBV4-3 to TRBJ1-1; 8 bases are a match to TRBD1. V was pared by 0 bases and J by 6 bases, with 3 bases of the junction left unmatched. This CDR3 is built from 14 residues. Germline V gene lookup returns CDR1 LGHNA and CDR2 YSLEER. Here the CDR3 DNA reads TGCGCCAGCAGCCAAGACTCACAGGGGGCTGAAGCTTTCTTT. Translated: CASSQDSQGAEAFF.

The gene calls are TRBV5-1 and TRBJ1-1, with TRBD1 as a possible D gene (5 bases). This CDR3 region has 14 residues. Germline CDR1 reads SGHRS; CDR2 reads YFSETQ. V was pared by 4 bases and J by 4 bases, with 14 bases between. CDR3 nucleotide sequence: TGCGCCAGCAGCACGGGGGTTTTGAGCACTGAAGCTTTCTTT. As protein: CASSTGVLSTEAFF.

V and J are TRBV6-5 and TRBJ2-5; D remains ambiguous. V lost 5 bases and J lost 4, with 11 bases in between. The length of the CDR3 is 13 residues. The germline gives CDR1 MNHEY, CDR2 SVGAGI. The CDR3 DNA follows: TGTGCCAGCAGTCCCCAGATAGGAGAGACCCAGTACTTC. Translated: CASSPQIGETQYF.

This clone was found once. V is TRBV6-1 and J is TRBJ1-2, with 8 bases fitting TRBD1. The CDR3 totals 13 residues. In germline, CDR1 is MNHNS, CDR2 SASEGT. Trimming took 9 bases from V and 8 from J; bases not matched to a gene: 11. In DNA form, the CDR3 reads TGTGCCAGTCAGGGGGCCCTGGCTTGGGGCTACACCTTC. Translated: CASQGALAWGYTF.

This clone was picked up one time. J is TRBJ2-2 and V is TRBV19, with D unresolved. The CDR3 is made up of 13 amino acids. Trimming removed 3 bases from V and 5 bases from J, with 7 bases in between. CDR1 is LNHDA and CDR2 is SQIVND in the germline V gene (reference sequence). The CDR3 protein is CASSMAGTGELFF. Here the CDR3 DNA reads TGTGCCAGTAGTATGGCAGGAACCGGGGAGCTGTTTTTT.

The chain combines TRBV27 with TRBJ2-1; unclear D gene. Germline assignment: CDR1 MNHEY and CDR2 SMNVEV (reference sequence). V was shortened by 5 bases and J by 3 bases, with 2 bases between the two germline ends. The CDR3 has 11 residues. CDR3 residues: CASSVYNEQFF. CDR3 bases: TGTGCCAGCAGTGTCTACAATGAGCAGTTCTTC.

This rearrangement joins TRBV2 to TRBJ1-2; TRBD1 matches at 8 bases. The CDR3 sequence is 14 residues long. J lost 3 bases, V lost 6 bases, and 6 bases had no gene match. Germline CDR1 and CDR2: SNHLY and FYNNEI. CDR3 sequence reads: CASSYDRGDYGYTF. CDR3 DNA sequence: TGTGCCAGCAGCTACGACAGGGGCGACTATGGCTACACCTTC.